This T cell receptor beta chain was identified in a study of shared clonotypes between healthy human individuals. Study information: Per donor, three plates held CD4 naive cells, three held CD4 memory, two held CD8 naive and one held CD8 memory.

Assay used: immunoSEQ multiplex PCR; TCRdb lists only in-frame clones, some missing. The data show more than 2 million clones, around 93% seen once. As defined, naive CD8 cells were CD45RO-negative and positively selected for CCR7, with terminally differentiated effector memory CD45RA+ cells excluded. J gave up 2 bases and V 3 bases, and 7 bases lay outside the gene matches. Germline V gene sequence: CDR1 MDHEN, CDR2 SYDVKM. This CDR3 region has 15 residues. Sample: naive CD8+ T cells from PBMCs. The rearrangement joins TRBV28 to TRBJ2-7; 7 nucleotides agree with TRBD1. This TCR derives from a man between 18 and 35 years old in good health. Some clones in this sample may be carry-over from other donors' samples. The CDR3 coding sequence is TGTGCCAGCAGTTTTTCAGGGACAGCTGCCTACGAGCAGTACTTC. It specifies CASSFSGTAAYEQYF.